This T cell receptor beta chain was documented in a study of PD-1 blockade in mismatch repair-deficient tumors. Study as a whole: Patients had approximately 12 mismatch repair-deficient cancer types and were previously treated and progressing.

The CDR3 has 10 amino acids. Germline V gene lookup returns CDR1 SGHTS and CDR2 YDEGEE. The V gene lost 7 bases and the J gene lost 5 bases, with 6 bases spanning the gap. In its sample, this clone was seen a few times. The TCR-sequenced patients were a few responders to pembrolizumab. Sequenced by immunoSEQ multiplex PCR; TCRdb stores in-frame clones only, minus some. In the table there are tens of thousands of clones, about 84% of which are singletons. This receptor was identified in an adult with mismatch repair-deficient cancer. The sequenced sample was peripheral blood, obtained 12 weeks after starting pembrolizumab. The gene calls are TRBV5-8 and TRBJ1-2; D is unclear. The CDR3 reads CASFGYGYTF. The CDR3 DNA reads as TGTGCCAGCTTTGGTTATGGCTACACCTTC.